The entry that follows covers one TCR beta chain sequence. No cognate antigen has been identified for it. The sample holds no much larger clone one base away, and base qualities are not on file. RNA was extracted from bulk unsorted tissue and checked for quality with a NanoDrop ND-1000 and an Agilent 2100. The normal lung samples consisted of distant non-tumor tissue collected more than 3 cm from the tumor edge. Donors were newly diagnosed lung cancer patients admitted for thoracic surgery in China between August and November 2014, without prior chemotherapy. Anyone who had undergone radiotherapy or chemotherapy before, or who had another cancer at the same time, was left out of the study. Surgical tissue pieces of about 1-2.3 cm3 were preserved in RNAlater solution and were kept at -80 degrees C until use. This specimen belongs to a study of tumor and adjacent non-tumor tissue in lung cancer (dated by TCRdb to the late 2010s). Regarding the study in general: The cohort included eleven to twelve adenocarcinoma, a couple of squamous cell carcinoma and 1 small cell lung cancer patients. Ages among the 15 or so patients ranged from roughly 31 to 85 years, there were approximately 10 men and 5 women, and disease was at TNM stage I to III. TCRbeta CDR3 sequencing was performed on about 30 paired specimens, with one tumor sample and one normal lung sample collected per patient. A total of roughly 130,000,000 productive TCRbeta reads were generated by sequencing, corresponding to an average of roughly 4.1 million reads per sample. The study compared bulk TCRbeta repertoires between lung tumor tissue and matched distant non-tumor lung tissue from some 14 lung cancer patients.

The CDR3 sequence holds 13 residues, the cysteine and phenylalanine included. The CDR3 DNA has 39 bases and is translated from base 1. In the germline V gene, CDR1 corresponds to SQVTM and CDR2 to ANQGSEA. The library was obtained by multiplex PCR. The sequencing machine was an Illumina HiSeq 2500. TCRbeta libraries were constructed through three rounds of nested PCR with primers (Table S4) according to protocols adapted from ARM-PCR. Before sequencing, PCR products of 200-500 bp were excised from the gel and purified with the QIAquick gel extraction kit. Turning to the authors' computational methods: Reads were cleaned using Trimmomatic, were merged into complete CDR3 sequences using FLASH, and were assigned to V(D)J germline segments using MiTCR. VDJtools was used to compute clonal diversity as the inverse Simpson's index. A read counted as productive if the sequence was in-frame and lacked a premature stop codon. The raw public reads went through TCRdb reprocessing: fastp at Q25, MiXCR clone calling, in-frame beta chains kept. Records with the same CDR3 protein are collapsed into one entry carrying the most frequent genes and DNA. TCRdb's processing, not the authors', yielded these V and J calls. The sample contains 110,000 or so distinct CDR3 sequences, over 55% of them found a single time. The top ten clones comprise around 17% of the sample.

Points the paper makes about the study in general: TCR diversity was significantly higher in younger patients, and higher tumor TCR diversity was associated with shorter overall and disease-free survival. Neither the sequencing platform nor unique molecular identifiers are mentioned in the methods. The top 100 clones made up a significantly larger cumulative share of the repertoire in normal lung than in tumor tissue. Only around 16 patients were in the cohort, and the authors stated that larger samples and more detailed clinical data are needed. Because peripheral blood was not sequenced, the blood TCRbeta repertoires of the lung cancer patients in the study went unexamined. Tumor tissue showed significantly greater TCR diversity (inverse Simpson) than normal lung tissue (roughly 430 vs 170, P = 0.0075, Mann-Whitney U test).

Rearrangement joined TRBV29-1 to TRBJ2-7; the D gene remains uncertain. The sequenced sample consisted of distant non-tumor lung tissue. The sequence was collected from a man aged 60-69 years with non-small cell lung cancer. The CDR3 protein sequence reads: CGIGRSRAYEQYF. The nucleotide sequence is given as TGCGGCATTGGTCGCAGTAGAGCCTACGAGCAGTACTTC.